This T cell receptor (beta chain) was sequenced for a study of blood T cell repertoires in COVID-19. For the study at large: Sources were T cells, B-cell-depleted T cells, or PBMCs; the material itself was cDNA or gDNA.

This CDR3 has 14 residues. With V trimmed by 4 bases and J by 5 bases, 5 bases remained unmatched. The germline V gene encodes CDR1 LGHDT and CDR2 YNNKEL (reference sequence). Per the authors' pipeline: Estimates of nucleated cell counts were drawn from the amplification of reference gene primers. Generated by immunoSEQ multiplex PCR, the TCRdb table keeps only in-frame clones and is missing some. That table furnishes V, J and clone size, whereas the DNA furnished D and trimming. The sample records more than 200,000 clones, around 85% being singletons. The sequence came from a woman in her thirties or forties with active or convalescent COVID-19. What was sequenced was peripheral blood. This chain connects TRBV3-1 (or the pseudogene TRBV3-2) to TRBJ2-3; 8 bases are a match to TRBD1. The CDR3 region is CASSPWTGRDTQYF. The CDR3, as DNA: TGTGCCAGCAGCCCGTGGACAGGGCGAGATACGCAGTATTTT.